This T cell receptor (beta chain) was recovered during a study of T-cell memory formation after mild COVID-19. 5'RACE primed from the constant segment yielded TCR alpha and TCR beta cDNA libraries bearing sample barcodes and UMIs. TCRdb processed the 5' RACE reads anew with MiXCR; each CDR3 protein has one entry. Of 190,000 or so distinct CDR3 sequences in the sample, over 20% are singletons; the top ten hold 20% to 25%. The CDR3 length is 13 residues. Germline assignment: CDR1 MNHEY and CDR2 SVGAGI. Trimming removed 0 bases at V and 6 bases at J, with 6 bases between. A remark on this clonotype: Its antigen remains unknown.

Study-level findings and limits: Several responding clones turned up in pre-infection memory, indicating that cross-reactive memory may have taken part. Chiefly within CM and EM were the contracting CD4+ clones; CD8+ ones were within EMRA.

The chain has TRBV6-5 and TRBJ2-1; D uncertain. The specimen was PBMCs or a T cell subset sorted from them (not recorded which). This sequence was found in an adult woman who had mild COVID-19 (a few samples of this study predate the infection). Cell type and time point are not known. CDR3 loop: CASSYSKVNEQFF. CDR3 DNA sequence: TGTGCCAGCAGTTACTCGAAGGTCAATGAGCAGTTCTTC.